These T cell receptor beta chains were read from a single sample in a study of blood T cell repertoires in COVID-19. The data were produced by immunoSEQ multiplex PCR, yet TCRdb's version contains in-frame clones alone and is incomplete. The sample lists hundreds of thousands of clones; 85% to 90% were seen once. Input material: PBMCs or T cells enriched from blood (not recorded which). These receptors all come from a man aged 25-45 years who had recovered from COVID-19. Each CDR3 is given with its conserved first and last residue. A D gene is named only where the DNA matches it firmly. Clone size is stated in some rows and not others, as once, few, many or a class when expanded.

clone_size v_call d_call cdr3_aa
- TRBV28 - CASSLGIYNEQFF
- TRBV27 - CASSLSGPVPNTEAFF
once TRBV5-1 TRBD2 CASSPLGRDYEQYF
once TRBV7-9 TRBD2 CASSFGGTSGSDTQYF
- TRBV25-1 TRBD1 CASSGPDRGPLQPQHF
- TRBV3-1/TRBV3-2 TRBD1 CASSQPLDGQGAYEQYF
- TRBV10-3 TRBD2 CAISAGLAGGPGEQYF
- TRBV6-5 - CASSLGRAKNIQYF
few TRBV5-1 TRBD2 CASSLSLAGGPNTGELFF
- TRBV7-9 TRBD1 CASSSHRGYMNTEAFF
once TRBV18 TRBD1 CASSPGDRRYEQYF
- TRBV4-1 - CASSQAENEQFF
- TRBV18 - CASSRQNSPLHF
- TRBV25-1 - CASAPLFNEQFF
- TRBV19 - CASRRRETNEKLFF
- TRBV18 - CASSPHGPGGGTEAFF
few TRBV4-1 TRBD1 CASSQVPGQGASTEAFF
- TRBV15 - CATSPGTWDNEYSQHF
- TRBV28 TRBD1 CASRSDQGDYGYTF
- TRBV7-9 TRBD2 CASSLRGFSGRDSEQFF
few TRBV6-5 - CASSYSKGHEQYF
- TRBV9 TRBD1 CASSPGTDPYEQYF
once TRBV12-3/TRBV12-4 - CASRDTRSETQYF
- TRBV28 TRBD2 CASSPQRGRIDYNEQFF
- TRBV30 TRBD1 CAWDRVVGYTF
- TRBV3-1/TRBV3-2 TRBD1 CASSSNPRDREIYEQYF
- TRBV18 - CASSRPLGAQHF
few TRBV4-1 - CASSQVWGGEEKLFF
once TRBV10-3 - CATTPGVQETQYF
- TRBV27 - CASRPIRDSEAFF
- TRBV5-1 TRBD2 CASSLRRLTGGGETQYF
- TRBV5-1 - CASMGGAANTGELFF